A selection of T cell receptor beta chains follows, all from one sample in a study of blood T cells in healthy people across ages. TCRdb reanalysed the 5' RACE reads using MiXCR and keeps one entry per CDR3 protein. Of roughly 900,000 distinct CDR3 sequences in the sample, approximately 49% were seen once. Sequenced: blood. These receptors were taken from a young man in good health. Both conserved end residues are trimmed from each CDR3. The D gene is left open where the match is weak.

d_gene: NA
len: 11
j_gene: TRBJ2-5
v_gene: TRBV4-1
CDR3aa: ASSQEDSDEQY

d_gene: TRBD1
len: 13
j_gene: TRBJ1-4
v_gene: TRBV10-3
CDR3aa: AISDKTGESEKLF

d_gene: NA
len: 15
j_gene: TRBJ1-5
v_gene: TRBV4-2
CDR3aa: ASSQDPGWGSNQPQH

d_gene: TRBD2
len: 13
j_gene: TRBJ2-3
v_gene: TRBV3-1
CDR3aa: ASSPPLAGDSSQY

d_gene: NA
len: 15
j_gene: TRBJ1-1
v_gene: TRBV6-5
CDR3aa: ASSYFGSPVLSTEAF

d_gene: NA
len: 14
j_gene: TRBJ1-2
v_gene: TRBV3-1
CDR3aa: ASSQAAGRGNYGYT

d_gene: NA
len: 13
j_gene: TRBJ2-5
v_gene: TRBV12-3/TRBV12-4
CDR3aa: ASSFYSGGRETQY

d_gene: NA
len: 14
j_gene: TRBJ1-1
v_gene: TRBV4-1
CDR3aa: ASSQDPTGPHTEAF

d_gene: NA
len: 12
j_gene: TRBJ2-3
v_gene: TRBV7-2
CDR3aa: ASSLRGSTDMQY

d_gene: NA
len: 9
j_gene: TRBJ2-1
v_gene: TRBV29-1
CDR3aa: SVYSGSEQF

d_gene: TRBD1
len: 13
j_gene: TRBJ2-7
v_gene: TRBV6-2/TRBV6-3
CDR3aa: ASRHHTGGLLEQY

d_gene: NA
len: 12
j_gene: TRBJ2-1
v_gene: TRBV6-4
CDR3aa: ASSDGDQYNEQF

d_gene: NA
len: 11
j_gene: TRBJ1-5
v_gene: TRBV30
CDR3aa: AWSVHRDQPQH

d_gene: NA
len: 14
j_gene: TRBJ1-5
v_gene: TRBV4-3
CDR3aa: ASSQDYGGVNQPQH

d_gene: TRBD1
len: 13
j_gene: TRBJ1-4
v_gene: TRBV7-3
CDR3aa: ASSSTGTGGEKLF

d_gene: NA
len: 15
j_gene: TRBJ2-3
v_gene: TRBV12-3/TRBV12-4
CDR3aa: ASSLRSSRRRTDTQY

d_gene: NA
len: 11
j_gene: TRBJ1-2
v_gene: TRBV2
CDR3aa: ASSKQEHYGYT

d_gene: NA
len: 14
j_gene: TRBJ1-3
v_gene: TRBV7-8
CDR3aa: ASSLVQGESGNTIY